A selection of T cell receptor beta chains follows, all from one sample in a study of T cell changes during pregnancy in multiple sclerosis. Assay: immunoSEQ multiplex PCR; the TCRdb copy retains only in-frame clones and omits some. Here the sample spans tens of thousands of clones, around 90% being singletons. This material consisted of CD4+ T cells from peripheral blood mononuclear cells, taken before pregnancy. These receptors all come from a female donor with multiple sclerosis, enrolled in a pregnancy study. Each CDR3 is given with its conserved first and last residue. D genes are given only for firm matches. A row's size may be missing; if present it is once, few, many or a size class.

clone size: -; D gene: TRBD1; V gene: TRBV11-2; J gene: TRBJ1-3; CDR3 protein: CASSWGQTGNTIYF; CDR3 DNA: TGTGCCAGCAGCTGGGGACAGACTGGAAACACCATATATTTT
clone size: -; D gene: -; V gene: TRBV7-6; J gene: TRBJ1-4; CDR3 protein: CASSLRPVRAYTNEKLFF; CDR3 DNA: TGTGCCAGCAGCTTAAGGCCAGTCAGGGCGTATACTAATGAAAAACTGTTTTTT
clone size: -; D gene: -; V gene: TRBV7-3; J gene: TRBJ1-1; CDR3 protein: CASSNEPSSEAFF; CDR3 DNA: TGTGCCAGCAGCAACGAGCCCTCCTCTGAAGCTTTCTTT
clone size: -; D gene: TRBD1; V gene: TRBV5-6; J gene: TRBJ2-7; CDR3 protein: CASSLIDRAYEQYF; CDR3 DNA: TGTGCCAGCAGCTTGATAGACAGGGCCTACGAGCAGTACTTC
clone size: -; D gene: -; V gene: TRBV6-6; J gene: TRBJ1-1; CDR3 protein: CASSTDRNTEAFF; CDR3 DNA: TGTGCCAGCAGTACAGACAGGAACACTGAAGCTTTCTTT
clone size: -; D gene: TRBD1; V gene: TRBV19; J gene: TRBJ2-5; CDR3 protein: CASSITGGVQETQYF; CDR3 DNA: TGTGCCAGTAGTATAACAGGGGGCGTCCAAGAGACCCAGTACTTC
clone size: -; D gene: -; V gene: TRBV7-9; J gene: TRBJ2-1; CDR3 protein: CASSSHTGNINEQFF; CDR3 DNA: TGTGCCAGCAGCTCTCATACAGGGAATATTAATGAGCAGTTCTTC
clone size: -; D gene: TRBD2; V gene: TRBV18; J gene: TRBJ2-4; CDR3 protein: CASSPPGGLAKNIQYF; CDR3 DNA: TGTGCCAGCTCACCCCCCGGGGGGTTAGCCAAAAACATTCAGTACTTC
clone size: -; D gene: -; V gene: TRBV4-1; J gene: TRBJ2-3; CDR3 protein: CASSQDHIGGNTDTQYF; CDR3 DNA: TGCGCCAGCAGCCAAGATCACATCGGAGGGAACACAGATACGCAGTATTTT
clone size: -; D gene: TRBD1; V gene: TRBV2; J gene: TRBJ1-2; CDR3 protein: CASSAADGTDGYTF; CDR3 DNA: TGTGCCAGCAGTGCCGCGGACGGGACAGATGGCTACACCTTC
clone size: -; D gene: TRBD1; V gene: TRBV5-1; J gene: TRBJ1-1; CDR3 protein: CASSPRTGWDADTEAFF; CDR3 DNA: TGCGCCAGCAGCCCGCGGACAGGGTGGGATGCGGACACTGAAGCTTTCTTT
clone size: -; D gene: TRBD2; V gene: TRBV18; J gene: TRBJ2-4; CDR3 protein: CASSTDGGAGNIQYF; CDR3 DNA: TGTGCCAGCTCAACGGACGGGGGGGCCGGGAACATTCAGTACTTC
clone size: -; D gene: TRBD2; V gene: TRBV7-3; J gene: TRBJ2-7; CDR3 protein: CASSLGGGTPYEQYF; CDR3 DNA: TGTGCCAGCAGCTTAGGCGGGGGAACCCCCTACGAGCAGTACTTC
clone size: -; D gene: TRBD1; V gene: TRBV5-1; J gene: TRBJ2-1; CDR3 protein: CASSRGGSNNEQFF; CDR3 DNA: TGCGCCAGCAGTCGAGGGGGCTCCAACAATGAGCAGTTCTTC
clone size: -; D gene: -; V gene: TRBV6-1; J gene: TRBJ1-6; CDR3 protein: CASGSAGSPLHF; CDR3 DNA: TGTGCCAGCGGGAGTGCAGGTTCACCCCTCCACTTT
clone size: -; D gene: -; V gene: TRBV5-1; J gene: TRBJ2-1; CDR3 protein: CASSSGDRSSYNEQFF; CDR3 DNA: TGCGCCAGCAGCTCCGGAGACAGGAGCTCCTACAATGAGCAGTTCTTC
clone size: -; D gene: TRBD1; V gene: TRBV10-1; J gene: TRBJ2-7; CDR3 protein: CASRPQGHEQYF; CDR3 DNA: TGCGCCAGCAGGCCACAGGGGCACGAGCAGTACTTC
clone size: -; D gene: -; V gene: TRBV7-9; J gene: TRBJ2-3; CDR3 protein: CASRGKIGGDPQYF; CDR3 DNA: TGTGCCAGCAGGGGAAAAATCGGGGGTGATCCTCAGTATTTT
clone size: -; D gene: -; V gene: TRBV2; J gene: TRBJ1-5; CDR3 protein: CASSGGNQPQHF; CDR3 DNA: TGTGCCAGCAGTGGAGGCAATCAGCCCCAGCATTTT
clone size: -; D gene: TRBD2; V gene: TRBV11-2; J gene: TRBJ2-5; CDR3 protein: CASSSSPSAGGSYF; CDR3 DNA: TGTGCCAGCAGCTCCTCCCCCTCAGCGGGGGGATCGTACTTC
clone size: -; D gene: -; V gene: TRBV14; J gene: TRBJ1-6; CDR3 protein: CASSQDTGYGSSYNSPLHF; CDR3 DNA: TGTGCCAGCAGCCAAGATACCGGGTATGGGAGCTCCTATAATTCACCCCTCCACTTT
clone size: -; D gene: TRBD1; V gene: TRBV4-1; J gene: TRBJ2-1; CDR3 protein: CASSQERTGGDNEQFF; CDR3 DNA: TGCGCCAGCAGCCAGGAGAGGACAGGGGGTGACAATGAGCAGTTCTTC
clone size: -; D gene: -; V gene: TRBV9; J gene: TRBJ1-5; CDR3 protein: CASSVRGDGPQHF; CDR3 DNA: TGTGCCAGCAGCGTACGGGGGGACGGGCCCCAGCATTTT
clone size: -; D gene: -; V gene: TRBV20-1; J gene: TRBJ1-2; CDR3 protein: CSAQEDPGYTF; CDR3 DNA: TGCAGTGCGCAGGAGGACCCTGGCTACACCTTC
clone size: -; D gene: -; V gene: TRBV7-3; J gene: TRBJ2-2; CDR3 protein: CASSLSAGATGELFF; CDR3 DNA: TGTGCCAGCAGCTTAAGTGCAGGGGCCACCGGGGAGCTGTTTTTT
clone size: -; D gene: TRBD1; V gene: TRBV7-2; J gene: TRBJ1-2; CDR3 protein: CASSPRTGGDGYTF; CDR3 DNA: TGTGCCAGCAGCCCGAGGACAGGGGGCGATGGCTACACCTTC
clone size: -; D gene: TRBD2; V gene: TRBV7-3; J gene: TRBJ2-1; CDR3 protein: CASSLGASGGANEQFF; CDR3 DNA: TGTGCCAGCAGCTTAGGGGCTAGCGGGGGGGCCAATGAGCAGTTCTTC
clone size: -; D gene: TRBD1; V gene: TRBV10-3; J gene: TRBJ1-2; CDR3 protein: CAISESSGGPAGYTF; CDR3 DNA: TGTGCCATCAGTGAGTCGTCAGGGGGTCCAGCTGGGTACACCTTC
clone size: -; D gene: TRBD1; V gene: TRBV5-1; J gene: TRBJ2-1; CDR3 protein: CASSIGGTGSYNEQFF; CDR3 DNA: TGCGCCAGCAGTATTGGTGGGACAGGGTCCTACAATGAGCAGTTCTTC
clone size: once; D gene: -; V gene: TRBV6-5; J gene: TRBJ2-7; CDR3 protein: CASSYWGSQSFEQYF; CDR3 DNA: TGTGCCAGCAGTTACTGGGGCAGCCAATCTTTCGAGCAGTACTTC
clone size: -; D gene: -; V gene: TRBV10-2; J gene: TRBJ1-2; CDR3 protein: CASSDGGFVGYTF; CDR3 DNA: TGCGCCAGCAGTGATGGGGGGTTTGTTGGCTACACCTTC
clone size: -; D gene: TRBD1; V gene: TRBV15; J gene: TRBJ1-2; CDR3 protein: CATSGRTGLGGGYTF; CDR3 DNA: TGTGCCACCAGCGGGCGGACAGGGCTGGGAGGTGGCTACACCTTC
clone size: once; D gene: TRBD2; V gene: TRBV9; J gene: TRBJ2-7; CDR3 protein: CASSAGPGGTPAPEQYF; CDR3 DNA: TGTGCCAGCAGCGCGGGCCCGGGGGGGACTCCGGCCCCCGAGCAGTACTTC
clone size: -; D gene: -; V gene: TRBV18; J gene: TRBJ1-5; CDR3 protein: CASSPWGDQPQHF; CDR3 DNA: TGTGCCAGCTCACCATGGGGAGATCAGCCCCAGCATTTT
clone size: -; D gene: -; V gene: TRBV7-8; J gene: TRBJ2-7; CDR3 protein: CASSLSRVPYEQYF; CDR3 DNA: TGTGCCAGCAGCCTTTCCAGGGTCCCCTACGAGCAGTACTTC
clone size: -; D gene: TRBD1; V gene: TRBV2; J gene: TRBJ1-5; CDR3 protein: CASSGTGIDQPQHF; CDR3 DNA: TGTGCCAGCAGTGGGACAGGTATCGATCAGCCCCAGCATTTT
clone size: once; D gene: TRBD2; V gene: TRBV5-1; J gene: TRBJ2-1; CDR3 protein: CASSLVGGRHEQFF; CDR3 DNA: TGCGCCAGCAGCTTGGTGGGCGGGAGGCATGAGCAGTTCTTC
clone size: -; D gene: -; V gene: TRBV9; J gene: TRBJ2-3; CDR3 protein: CASSVAGEPRTDTQYF; CDR3 DNA: TGTGCCAGCAGCGTAGCTGGGGAGCCCCGAACAGATACGCAGTATTTT
clone size: once; D gene: -; V gene: TRBV7-2; J gene: TRBJ1-3; CDR3 protein: CASSLDRTEWGNTIYF; CDR3 DNA: TGTGCCAGCAGCTTAGACCGGACAGAATGGGGAAACACCATATATTTT
clone size: -; D gene: TRBD2; V gene: TRBV5-4; J gene: TRBJ2-2; CDR3 protein: CASTTGRGTAGELFF; CDR3 DNA: TGTGCCAGCACGACGGGGCGGGGGACGGCCGGGGAGCTGTTTTTT
clone size: -; D gene: -; V gene: TRBV6-4; J gene: TRBJ2-3; CDR3 protein: CASSEGHTDTQYF; CDR3 DNA: TGTGCCAGCAGCGAGGGCCACACAGATACGCAGTATTTT
clone size: -; D gene: TRBD2; V gene: TRBV10-3; J gene: TRBJ2-7; CDR3 protein: CAMGGGTGYEQYF; CDR3 DNA: TGTGCCATGGGGGGAGGGACGGGTTACGAGCAGTACTTC